Here is one TCR beta chain with its context. The sample has other DNA sequences that encode this CDR3 too. As originally analysed: A classifier for distant metastasis in papillary thyroid cancer was constructed using CDR3 differences observed across clinicopathological groups. TCRdb reanalyzed the PCR reads via MiXCR. The V and J calls reflect TCRdb's pipeline rather than the authors' work. The table records roughly 3,900 clones, 36% of them present only once. CDR3 size: 16 residues. The ends were cut back, 6 bases at V and 3 bases at J, with 21 bases in the middle. Germline assignment: CDR1 MNHNS and CDR2 SASEGT. This record belongs to a study of metastatic and nonmetastatic thyroid tumors. Study-level background: For malignant and benign thyroid patients, tumor or nodule tissue and blood were the sources whose repertoires were compared.

Patients had received no treatment of any kind before thyroid surgery. The TCR originated in a female donor with papillary thyroid cancer or a benign thyroid nodule (not recorded which). Some clones in this sample may be carry-over from other donors' samples. Sequenced input: tumor tissue. The chain uses TRBV6-1 and TRBJ2-7; D may be TRBD1 (6 bases). CDR3 nucleotides: TGTGCCAGCAGCCCTTTTAGGACAGATCTTTACTACGAGCAGTACTTC. Protein: CASSPFRTDLYYEQYF.